This TCR beta chain was profiled in a study of T cell responses to AZD1222 COVID-19 vaccine. Study-wide points: Seropositivity was recorded at baseline in only 6 or 7 AZD1222 recipients. With dominance at 160-218 and 743-854, vaccine-associated CD4 TCRs spanned spike.

This clone showed up just once. The antigen is undetermined. The data were produced by immunoSEQ multiplex PCR, yet TCRdb's version contains in-frame clones alone and is incomplete. There are around 150,000 clones in the sample; 80% to 95% occur only once, and around 3.5% lies in the top ten. Trimming cost V 5 bases and J 8 bases; bases outside gene matches: 8. CDR3 length: 13 residues. Germline V gene lookup returns CDR1 MDHEN and CDR2 SYDVKM. The gene calls are TRBV28 and TRBJ1-2; 7 positions agree with TRBD1. This clonotype was sampled from an adult who received the AZD1222 COVID-19 vaccine. Sample: peripheral blood, taken 28 days after the second AZD1222 dose. CDR3 in amino acids: CASSEAGTVGYTF. CDR3 in DNA: TGTGCCAGCAGTGAAGCCGGGACAGTCGGCTACACCTTC.